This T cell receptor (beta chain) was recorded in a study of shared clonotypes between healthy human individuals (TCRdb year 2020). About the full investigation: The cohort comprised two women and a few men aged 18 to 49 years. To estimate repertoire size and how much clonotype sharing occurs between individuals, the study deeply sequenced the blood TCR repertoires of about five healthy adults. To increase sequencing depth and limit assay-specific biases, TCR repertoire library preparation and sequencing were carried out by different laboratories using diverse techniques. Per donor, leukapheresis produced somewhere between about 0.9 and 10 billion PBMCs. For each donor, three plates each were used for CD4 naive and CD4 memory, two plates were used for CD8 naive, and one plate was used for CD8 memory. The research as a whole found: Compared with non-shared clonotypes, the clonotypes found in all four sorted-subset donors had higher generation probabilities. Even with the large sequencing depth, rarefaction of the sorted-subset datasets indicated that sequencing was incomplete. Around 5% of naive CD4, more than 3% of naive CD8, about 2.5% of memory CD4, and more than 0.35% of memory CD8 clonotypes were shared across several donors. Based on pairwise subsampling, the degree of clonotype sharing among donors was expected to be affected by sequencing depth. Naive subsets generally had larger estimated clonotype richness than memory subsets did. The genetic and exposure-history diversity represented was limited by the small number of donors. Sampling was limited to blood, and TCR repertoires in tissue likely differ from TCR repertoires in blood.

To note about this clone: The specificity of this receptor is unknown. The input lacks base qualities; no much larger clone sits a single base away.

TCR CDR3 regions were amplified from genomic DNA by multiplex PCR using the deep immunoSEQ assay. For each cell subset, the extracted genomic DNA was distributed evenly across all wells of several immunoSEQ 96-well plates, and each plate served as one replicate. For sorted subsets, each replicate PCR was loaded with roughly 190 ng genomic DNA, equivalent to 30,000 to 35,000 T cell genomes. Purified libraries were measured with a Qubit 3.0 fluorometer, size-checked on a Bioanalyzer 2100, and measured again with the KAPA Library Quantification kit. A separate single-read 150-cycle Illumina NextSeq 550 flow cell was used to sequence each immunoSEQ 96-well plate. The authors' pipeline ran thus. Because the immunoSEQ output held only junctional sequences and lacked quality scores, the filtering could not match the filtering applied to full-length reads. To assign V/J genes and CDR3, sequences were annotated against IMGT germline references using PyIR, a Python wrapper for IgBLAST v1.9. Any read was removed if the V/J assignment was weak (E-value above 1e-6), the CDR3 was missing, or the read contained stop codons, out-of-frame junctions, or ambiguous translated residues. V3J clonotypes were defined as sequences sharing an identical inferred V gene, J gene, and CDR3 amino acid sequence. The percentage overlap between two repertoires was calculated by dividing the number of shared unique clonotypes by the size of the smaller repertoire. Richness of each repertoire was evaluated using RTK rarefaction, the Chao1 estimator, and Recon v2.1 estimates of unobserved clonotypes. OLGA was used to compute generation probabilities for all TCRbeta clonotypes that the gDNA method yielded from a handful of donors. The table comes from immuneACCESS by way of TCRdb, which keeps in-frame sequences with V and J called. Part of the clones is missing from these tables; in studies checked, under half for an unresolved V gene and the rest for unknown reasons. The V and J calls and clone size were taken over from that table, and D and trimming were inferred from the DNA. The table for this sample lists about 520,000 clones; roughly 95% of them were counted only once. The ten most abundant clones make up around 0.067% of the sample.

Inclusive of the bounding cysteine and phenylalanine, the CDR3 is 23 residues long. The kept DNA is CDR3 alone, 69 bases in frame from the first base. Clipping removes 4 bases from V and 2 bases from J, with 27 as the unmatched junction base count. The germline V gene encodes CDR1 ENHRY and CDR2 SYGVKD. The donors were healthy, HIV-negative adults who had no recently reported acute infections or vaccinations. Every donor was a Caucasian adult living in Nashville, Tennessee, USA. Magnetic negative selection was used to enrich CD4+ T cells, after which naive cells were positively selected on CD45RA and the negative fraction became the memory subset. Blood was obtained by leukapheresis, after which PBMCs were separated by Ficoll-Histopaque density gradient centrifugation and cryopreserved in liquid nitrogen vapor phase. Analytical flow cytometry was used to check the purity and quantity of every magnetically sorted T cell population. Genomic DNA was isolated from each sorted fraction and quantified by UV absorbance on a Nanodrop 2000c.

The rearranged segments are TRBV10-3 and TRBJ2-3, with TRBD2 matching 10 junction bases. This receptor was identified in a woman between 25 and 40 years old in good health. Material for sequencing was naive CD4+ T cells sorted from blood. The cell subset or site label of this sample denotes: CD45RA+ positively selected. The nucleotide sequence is TGTGCCATCAGTGCCTTCGCCCTTTCTAGCGGGAGACGGGGATCCGAATCCACAGATACGCAGTATTTT. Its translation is CAISAFALSSGRRGSESTDTQYF.